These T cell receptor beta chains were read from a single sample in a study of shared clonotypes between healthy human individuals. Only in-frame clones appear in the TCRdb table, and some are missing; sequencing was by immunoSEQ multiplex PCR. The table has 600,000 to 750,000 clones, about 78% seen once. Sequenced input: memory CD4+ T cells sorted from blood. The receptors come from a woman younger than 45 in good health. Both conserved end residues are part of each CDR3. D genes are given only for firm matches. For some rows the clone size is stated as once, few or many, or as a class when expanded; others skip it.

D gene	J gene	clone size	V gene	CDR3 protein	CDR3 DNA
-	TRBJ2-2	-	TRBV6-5	CASRSQRSTGELFF	TGTGCCAGCAGGTCACAGCGGTCCACCGGGGAGCTGTTTTTT
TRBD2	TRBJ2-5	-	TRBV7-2	CASSSGLVGETQYF	TGTGCCAGCAGCTCAGGACTAGTTGGAGAGACCCAGTACTTC
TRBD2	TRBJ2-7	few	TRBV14	CASSQGAWWASGSENYEQYF	TGTGCCAGCAGCCAAGGTGCTTGGTGGGCTAGCGGGTCGGAAAATTACGAGCAGTACTTC
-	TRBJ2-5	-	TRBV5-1	CASSLDAHQETQYF	TGCGCCAGCAGCTTGGATGCCCATCAAGAGACCCAGTACTTC
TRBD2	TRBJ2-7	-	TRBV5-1	CASSSGLAEGNYEQYF	TGCGCCAGCAGCTCGGGACTAGCGGAGGGTAACTACGAGCAGTACTTC
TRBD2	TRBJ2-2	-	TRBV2	CASSTASGGTGELFF	TGTGCCAGCAGTACGGCTAGCGGGGGTACCGGGGAGCTGTTTTTT
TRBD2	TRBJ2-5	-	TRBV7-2	CASTPGWLAGGGQETQYF	TGTGCCAGCACCCCTGGTTGGCTAGCGGGAGGGGGCCAAGAGACCCAGTACTTC
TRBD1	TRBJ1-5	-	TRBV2	CASSGDRYQPQHF	TGTGCCAGCAGCGGGGACAGGTATCAGCCCCAGCATTTT
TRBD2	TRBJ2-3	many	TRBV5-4	CASSQEGGRGADTQYF	TGTGCCAGCAGCCAGGAGGGCGGGAGGGGAGCAGATACGCAGTATTTT
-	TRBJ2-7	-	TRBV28	CASSLDGGLLSYEQYF	TGTGCCAGCAGTTTGGACGGAGGTCTCCTCTCCTACGAGCAGTACTTC
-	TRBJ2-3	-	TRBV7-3	CASSGGYFTDTQYF	TGTGCCAGCAGTGGAGGTTACTTCACAGATACGCAGTATTTT
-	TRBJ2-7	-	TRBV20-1	CSATGGYEQYF	TGCAGTGCCACGGGCGGGTACGAGCAGTACTTC
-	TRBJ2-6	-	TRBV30	CAWRGWGESGANVLTF	TGTGCCTGGAGGGGATGGGGGGAATCTGGGGCCAACGTCCTGACTTTC
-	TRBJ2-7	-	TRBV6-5	CASSYFDRPYEQYF	TGTGCCAGCAGTTACTTTGACAGACCGTACGAGCAGTACTTC
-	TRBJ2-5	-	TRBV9	CASSKDRDWQETQYF	TGTGCCAGCAGCAAAGACAGGGACTGGCAAGAGACCCAGTACTTC
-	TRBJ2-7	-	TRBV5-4	CASSLASRPYEQYF	TGTGCCAGCAGCTTGGCATCCCGGCCGTACGAGCAGTACTTC
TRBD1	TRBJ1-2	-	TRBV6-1	CASSGQGAVGYTF	TGTGCCAGCAGTGGGCAGGGGGCCGTTGGCTACACCTTC
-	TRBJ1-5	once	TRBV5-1	CASGRGPNQPQHF	TGCGCCAGCGGTCGCGGCCCCAATCAGCCCCAGCATTTT
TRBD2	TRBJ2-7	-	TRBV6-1	CASGASGSPYEQYF	TGTGCCAGCGGAGCTAGCGGGTCACCCTACGAGCAGTACTTC
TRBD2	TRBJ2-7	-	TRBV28	CASSPGDSGTEQYF	TGTGCCAGCAGTCCCGGTGATAGCGGGACCGAGCAGTACTTC
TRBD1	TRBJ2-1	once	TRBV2	CASSETGDEQFF	TGTGCCAGCAGTGAAACAGGGGATGAGCAGTTCTTC
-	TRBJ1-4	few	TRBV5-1	CASSANGVNEKLFF	TGCGCCAGCAGCGCAAACGGGGTTAATGAAAAACTGTTTTTT
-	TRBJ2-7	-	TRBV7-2	CASSLVLVEQYF	TGTGCCAGCAGCTTAGTTTTGGTCGAGCAGTACTTC
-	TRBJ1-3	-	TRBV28	CASHLRERNTIYF	TGTGCCAGCCACTTAAGAGAGAGAAACACCATATATTTT
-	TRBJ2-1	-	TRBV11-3	CASSLGPQESSYNEQFF	TGTGCCAGCAGCTTAGGGCCTCAGGAGAGCTCCTACAATGAGCAGTTCTTC
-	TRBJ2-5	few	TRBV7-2	CASSYGIVETQYF	TGTGCCAGCAGCTATGGGATCGTAGAGACCCAGTACTTC
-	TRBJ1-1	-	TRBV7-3	CASSFLGPLNTEAFF	TGTGCCAGCAGCTTTCTGGGACCCCTGAACACTGAAGCTTTCTTT
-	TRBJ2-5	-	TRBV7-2	CASSRGGAQETQYF	TGTGCCAGCAGCCGAGGAGGGGCACAAGAGACCCAGTACTTC
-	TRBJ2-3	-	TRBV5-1	CASSLAGGTDTQYF	TGCGCCAGCAGCTTGGCCGGGGGAACAGATACGCAGTATTTT
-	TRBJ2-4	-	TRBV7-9	CASSLASSTLELAKNIQYF	TGTGCCAGCAGCTTAGCGTCGTCGACACTGGAACTAGCCAAAAACATTCAGTACTTC